This T cell receptor (beta chain) was sequenced in a study of T cell repertoires in cytomegalovirus infection. TCRdb processed the reads anew with MiXCR; each CDR3 protein has one entry. The data show 450,000 to 600,000 distinct CDR3 sequences, approximately 40% seen once. CDR3 length: 14 amino acids. Germline V gives CDR1 SGHVS, CDR2 FNYEAQ. V lost 6 bases to trimming and J lost 0 bases, with 6 bases between them. As regards this clonotype: Its antigen is not known.

The input for sequencing was cultured PBMCs, taken from culture after CMV antigen stimulation. This sequence joins TRBV7-6 and TRBJ2-6; D not resolved. This sequence originates from a human donor in good health (CMV status not recorded). Some clones in this sample may be carry-over from other donors' samples. CDR3 DNA sequence: TGTGCCAGCAGTCAAAGCTCTGGGGCCAACGTCCTGACTTTC. Encoded protein: CASSQSSGANVLTF.